Each of the 20 T cell receptor beta chains below was sequenced from the same sample in a study of T cells in Graves' hyperthyroidism and ophthalmopathy. TCR beta CDR3 region amplification was performed from RNA transcripts. A set of HTBI primers served as the primers for a first-round RT-PCR of the TCR CDR3. MiXCR was run by TCRdb on the multiplex PCR reads, yielding one entry per CDR3 protein. This sample yields 450,000 to 650,000 distinct CDR3 sequences, of which under 20% are seen a single time; roughly 18% belongs to the top ten. Sequencing was performed on blood. The receptors come from a woman younger than 30 with Graves' ophthalmopathy.

Ten or more counts support this clonotype. The J gene is TRBJ2-5, the V gene TRBV28; no clear D gene. V lost 5 bases and J 3 bases, leaving 4 bases between the germline ends. The CDR3 extends over 11 amino acids. CDR1 MDHEN and CDR2 SYDVKM come from the germline V gene. The CDR3 sequence: CASSIEETQYF. DNA of the CDR3: TGTGCCAGCAGTATCGAAGAGACCCAGTACTTC.

This clonotype was recorded only once. This chain links TRBV6-1 with TRBJ2-2; possible D gene TRBD2, 5 bases. CDR1 is MNHNS, CDR2 SASEGT, per germline. CDR3 size: 13 residues. Trimming left V 6 bases short and J 5 bases short, with 10 bases between. The CDR3 sequence is CASRRGRTGELFF. The DNA for the CDR3 is TGTGCCAGCAGGCGAGGGAGAACCGGGGAGCTGTTTTTT.

This clonotype was seen ten or more times. The gene calls are TRBV11-3 and TRBJ2-2, with D unclear. V was trimmed by 0 bases and J by 10 bases, leaving 9 bases between them. Germline V gene lookup returns CDR1 SGHNT and CDR2 YENEEA. The CDR3 covers 13 residues. The CDR3 region is CASSLDRFVELFF. Written as DNA, the CDR3 is TGTGCCAGCAGCTTAGATCGCTTCGTGGAGCTGTTTTTT.

This clonotype was counted at least ten times. The chain is built from TRBV6-1 and TRBJ1-5; D possibly corresponds to TRBD1 (5 bases). V gave up 1 base and J gave up 2 bases, with 12 bases separating them. This CDR3 has 16 amino acids. CDR1 MNHNS and CDR2 SASEGT come from the germline V gene. The CDR3 region has the DNA TGTGCCAGCAGTGAAGGCGGACATCTGGGCAATCAGCCCCAGCATTTT. This encodes CASSEGGHLGNQPQHF.

The rearrangement joins TRBV6-1 to TRBJ2-4; D remains ambiguous. V was pared by 5 bases and J by 1 base, with 6 bases between. Germline-derived CDR1 and CDR2 are MNHNS and SASEGT. The CDR3 loop spans 13 amino acids. CDR3 coding DNA: TGTGCCAGCAGTCCCGGGGCCAAAAACATTCAGTACTTC. Translation gives CASSPGAKNIQYF.

This clonotype has just a few counts. The V gene is TRBV19, the J gene TRBJ1-1; 8 nucleotides agree with TRBD1. Germline CDR1 reads LNHDA; CDR2 reads SQIVND (reference sequence). With 3 bases clipped from V and 1 base from J, the junction kept 4 bases outside the gene matches. The CDR3 totals 15 residues. CDR3 sequence (DNA): TGTGCCAGTAGTATGACAGGGGAGGGGAACACTGAAGCTTTCTTT. This gives the protein CASSMTGEGNTEAFF.

About this clonotype: The conserved phenylalanine or tryptophan normally closing the CDR3 is absent here, so this likely arose from a read error. This chain joins TRBV11-2 and TRBJ1-1, with D unresolved. Trimming shortened V by 0 bases and J by 1 base, and 3 bases separated the two germline ends. Per the germline V gene, CDR1 is SGHAT and CDR2 is FQNNGV. This CDR3 has 13 residues. The CDR3 region is CASSLDRNTEAFL. The CDR3 nucleotides are TGTGCCAGCAGCTTAGACCGGAACACTGAAGCTTTCCTT.

This clonotype was seen repeatedly, ten times or more. The chain uses TRBV28 and TRBJ1-1, with no clear D. Trimming removed 8 bases from V and 7 bases from J, with 11 bases in between. CDR1 and CDR2 (germline): MDHEN, SYDVKM. The CDR3 spans 11 residues. The CDR3 DNA sequence: TGTGCCAGCCAGACGTATCTTGAAGCTTTCTTT. Translated: CASQTYLEAFF.

The gene calls are TRBV4-1 and TRBJ2-4; D is perhaps TRBD1 or TRBD2 (6 bases each). Trimming removed 1 base at V and 5 bases at J, with 9 bases between. The CDR3 is 14 amino acids. Germline V CDR1 and CDR2: MGHRA, YSYEKL. CDR3 DNA: TGCGCCAGCAGCCAAGTGGGGGGCGAAAACATTCAGTACTTC. Amino acid sequence: CASSQVGGENIQYF.

The chain is built from TRBV6-1 and TRBJ2-3; TRBD2 matches 12 bases. The CDR3 sequence is 14 residues long. Germline values: CDR1 MNHNS, CDR2 SASEGT. J was trimmed by 8 bases and V by 5 bases; bases with no gene match: 5. The CDR3 reads CASSQTSGRRTQYF. DNA of the CDR3: TGTGCCAGCAGTCAGACTAGCGGGAGACGTACGCAGTATTTT.

This clonotype was counted only a few times. V is TRBV9 and J is TRBJ2-7; 9 bases align to TRBD1. The J segment lost 2 bases and the V segment lost 0 bases, leaving 3 bases of the junction unmatched. This CDR3 has 15 residues. Germline CDR1 is SGDLS and CDR2 is YYNGEE. CDR3: CASSVAGTGPYEQYF. The CDR3 DNA sequence: TGTGCCAGCAGCGTAGCCGGGACAGGGCCCTACGAGCAGTACTTC.

The gene calls are TRBV7-9 and TRBJ2-7; D is perhaps TRBD2 (6 bases). In germline, CDR1 is SEHNR, CDR2 FQNEAQ (reference sequence). This CDR3 has 14 residues. Trimming took 4 bases from V and 6 from J, leaving 16 bases between them. CDR3 protein: CASSSWDSLGEQYF. The CDR3 DNA follows: TGTGCCAGCAGCTCGTGGGACTCCCTAGGCGAGCAGTACTTC. The full variable domain, completed using reference TRBV7-9 and TRBJ2-7, is DTGVSQNPRHKITKRGQNVTFRCDPISEHNRLYWYRQTLGQGPEFLTYFQNEAQLEKSRLLSDRFSAERPKGSFSTLEIQRTEQGDSAMYLCASSSWDSLGEQYFGPGTRLTVT.

This chain joins TRBV6-1 and TRBJ1-2; possible D gene TRBD1, 6 bases. The CDR3 covers 14 residues. Germline V gene data show CDR1 as MNHNS and CDR2 as SASEGT. Trimming shortened V by 6 bases and J by 2 bases, and 13 bases separated the two germline ends. CDR3 region: CASRLTGLNYGYTF. The CDR3 DNA follows: TGTGCCAGCAGACTGACAGGCTTAAACTATGGCTACACCTTC.

This chain joins TRBV19 and TRBJ2-1; D unclear. V was cut by 1 base and J by 2 bases, with 6 bases left in between. The CDR3 consists of 14 residues. From germline, CDR1 is LNHDA and CDR2 SQIVND (reference sequence). The CDR3 nucleotides are TGTGCCAGTAGTATAGTATCGCCCTACAATGAGCAGTTCTTC. Translating gives CASSIVSPYNEQFF.

This clonotype was found many times. This rearrangement joins TRBV30 to TRBJ2-6; D is unresolved. V lost 3 bases, J lost 0 bases, and 12 bases lay in between. Looked up from germline, CDR1 is GTSNPN and CDR2 is SVGIG (reference sequence). CDR3 length equals 16 residues. In DNA, the CDR3 is TGTGCCTGGAGCCTCCTAGGAAGCTCTGGGGCCAACGTCCTGACTTTC. It specifies CAWSLLGSSGANVLTF.

This clonotype was picked up a small number of times. V usage is TRBV27 and J usage is TRBJ2-7; weak D call: TRBD1 (6 bases). CDR1 is MNHEY and CDR2 is SMNVEV in the germline V gene (reference sequence). Trimming removed 8 bases at V and 0 bases at J, with 11 bases between. There are 13 residues in the CDR3. CDR3 sequence (DNA): TGTGCCAGCCGGGACACCAACTCCTACGAGCAGTACTTC. Amino acids: CASRDTNSYEQYF.

This rearrangement joins TRBV6-1 to TRBJ2-5; TRBD2 matches at 8 bases. Germline assignment: CDR1 MNHNS and CDR2 SASEGT. V lost 8 bases to trimming and J lost 2 bases; unmatched junction nucleotides: 13. This CDR3 spans 16 amino acids. The CDR3 here is CASGRPGGEIQETQYF. CDR3 nucleotide sequence: TGTGCCAGCGGCCGCCCGGGGGGGGAGATACAAGAGACCCAGTACTTC.

This sequence joins TRBV20-1 and TRBJ2-7; 10 nucleotides line up with TRBD2. The CDR3 covers 14 residues. With V trimmed by 5 bases and J by 4 bases, 8 bases remained unmatched. The germline gives CDR1 DFQATT, CDR2 SNEGSKA (reference sequence). The CDR3, as DNA: TGCAGTGCTTCCGCCAGACTAGCGGGTTACGAGCAGTACTTC. This translates into CSASARLAGYEQYF.

The J gene is TRBJ1-5, the V gene TRBV6-1, with 7 positions matching TRBD1. Per the germline V gene, CDR1 is MNHNS and CDR2 is SASEGT. Trimming took 5 bases from V and 6 from J; bases not matched to a gene: 13. CDR3 size: 16 residues. The CDR3 loop reads CASSTPRTGRSQPQHF. DNA of the CDR3: TGTGCCAGCAGTACCCCCAGGACAGGCAGGAGTCAGCCCCAGCATTTT.

This clonotype has only a few counts. The J gene is TRBJ2-1, the V gene TRBV4-1; 15 bases map to TRBD2. The CDR3 is 17 residues long. The germline CDR1 and CDR2 sequences are MGHRA and YSYEKL. V shed 1 base and J 4 bases; nucleotides not matched to a gene: 2. CDR3 sequence (DNA): TGCGCCAGCAGCCAAGGGACTAGCGGGAGGGGGTACAATGAGCAGTTCTTC. It codes for CASSQGTSGRGYNEQFF.